These T cell receptor beta chains were read from a single sample in a study of tumor-infiltrating lymphocytes in glioblastoma multiforme. Using its own MiXCR run on the multiplex PCR reads, TCRdb lists one record per CDR3 protein. Among fewer than 11,000 distinct CDR3 sequences listed, just over 65% were seen once. The sequenced sample was brain tumor tissue. Source of these receptors: a male donor with glioblastoma. The conserved cysteine and the conserved F or W are not part of the CDR3 here. Only part of the rows carry a size: once, few, many, or a class if the clone is expanded.

>TRBV29-1|.|TRBJ2-1
RAAGTGKGDEQF
>TRBV6-6|.|TRBJ1-4
ASGSQGADEKLF
>TRBV11-2|.|TRBJ2-5
ASSLVGLAPRVKETQY
>TRBV28|many|TRBJ2-7
ASSLPGLSLVQY
>TRBV6-5|medium-sized|TRBJ1-6
ASSPDPGSYNSPLH
>TRBV6-2/TRBV6-3|.|TRBJ2-1
ASTSLAGGNEQF
>TRBV3-1|.|TRBJ1-1
ASSPTTGNTEAF
>TRBV6-5|.|TRBJ2-7
ASSSGPQSREQY
>TRBV19|once|TRBJ2-7
ASSSQGGFYEQY
>TRBV11-2|.|.
ASSLDSGNEQY
>TRBV11-2|.|TRBJ2-1
ASSLVPANSSYNEQF
>TRBV11-2|.|TRBJ2-3
ASYLPDSTSSDTQY
>TRBV29-1|medium-sized|TRBJ2-5
SVDIAGRETQY
>TRBV25-1|.|TRBJ2-6
PSSESHSGANVST
>TRBV13|many|TRBJ2-7
ASSRRLAGDSYEQY
>TRBV29-1|.|TRBJ2-5
SVGGPVQETQY
>TRBV6-1|.|TRBJ2-7
ASSVQGGPYGQY
>TRBV5-4|.|TRBJ2-2
AISFGTNRNTGELF
>TRBV20-1|.|TRBJ2-1
NAGRPGLAGMNEQF
>TRBV29-1|medium-sized|TRBJ2-5
SVRTSGRPRGQETQY
>TRBV12-3/TRBV12-4|.|TRBJ1-1
ASSFARTAGGEAF
>TRBV20-1|medium-sized|TRBJ2-7
SAIEGGSYEQY
>TRBV11-3|few|TRBJ1-5
ASSLDPILGKGDQPQH
>TRBV11-2|.|TRBJ2-7
VSSLVSSGRSYEQH
>TRBV11-2|.|TRBJ2-7
ASSLVSSGRSYEQH
>TRBV20-1|.|TRBJ1-5
SAKEELVGNQPQH
>TRBV4-1|medium-sized|TRBJ2-5
ASSQDPHKETQY
>TRBV24-1|.|TRBJ2-1
ATSDPGQGADYNEQF
>TRBV10-1|medium-sized|TRBJ1-5
ASSESGSDPAEPQH
>TRBV27|once|TRBJ1-2
ASSSTETDGYT
>TRBV28|many|TRBJ2-4
ASSLSVAKNIQY
>TRBV10-3|medium-sized|TRBJ2-1
AISDGTSNEQF
>TRBV9|.|TRBJ2-1
VSSAVLVGVDEQF
>TRBV12-3/TRBV12-4|.|TRBJ2-1
ANSLAGAGGPDEQF
>TRBV20-1|.|TRBJ2-3
RASEDRVADTQY
>TRBV29-1|.|TRBJ2-2
GVSGSTGELF
>TRBV10-1|.|TRBJ2-2
ASSGSTLTGGSNTGELF
>TRBV29-1|.|TRBJ1-1
SVEGPGGWPRRGAEAF
>TRBV4-2|.|TRBJ2-3
ASSPWTSVRKSTDTQY
>TRBV20-1|.|TRBJ2-1
SARRHDEQF
>TRBV20-1|.|TRBJ2-1
NARDEAGLYQQL
>TRBV11-2|.|TRBJ1-2
ASSLDLTGFGYT
>TRBV11-2|.|TRBJ2-5
ASRTGLAGQTQY
>TRBV7-9|many|TRBJ2-7
ASRNTGQGVTYEQY
>TRBV5-1|many|TRBJ2-7
ASTEAHSYEQY